This T cell receptor beta chain originates from a study of T cells in Graves' hyperthyroidism and ophthalmopathy. Study-level results: Median prediction lead before ophthalmopathy onset was 6.5 months with the model. Blood shared most expanded thyroid clonotypes above 0.001.

Amplification targeted TCR beta CDR3 regions from RNA transcripts. With the HTBI primer set, the TCR CDR3 went through a first round of RT-PCR. One entry per CDR3 protein, called by TCRdb with MiXCR from the multiplex PCR reads. The data hold fewer than 650,000 distinct CDR3 sequences, with 14% to 15% observed a single time. CDR1 is LNHDA and CDR2 is SQIVND in the germline V gene (reference sequence). The CDR3 loop spans 15 amino acids. V shed 5 bases, J shed 0 bases, and the junction held 4 bases outside the gene matches. It was uncontrolled infection, other autoimmune disease, pregnancy or lactation that excluded patients. This clonotype was counted many times. Antigen specificity is unknown.

This chain joins TRBV19 and TRBJ1-2; 9 bases map to TRBD1. This sequence was found in a woman aged 40 to 50 with Graves' ophthalmopathy. Sequencing was carried out using blood. The chain's CDR3 is CASSPGTGTNYGYTF. The CDR3, as DNA: TGTGCCAGTAGTCCCGGGACAGGGACTAACTATGGCTACACCTTC.